This T cell receptor (beta chain) was found in a study of cytomegalovirus exposure and HLA in healthy donors. The PCR was carried out with 60 Vbeta primers and 13 Jbeta primers. In the original workflow: In a later analysis, of 80 million to 90 million unique beta chains, roughly 9.9 million appeared in at least two donors. Profiled with immunoSEQ multiplex PCR; TCRdb holds only in-frame clones, not every one. That table furnishes V, J and clone size, whereas the DNA furnished D and trimming. The repertoire includes 150,000 to 200,000 clones, around 85% of them detected once, and 0.75% to 0.95% sits in the top ten. Notes on the study in general: TCR beta sequences reportedly predicted most subjects' HLA-A and HLA-B alleles accurately. In a later analysis, specific HLA alleles were associated with approximately 16,000 TCR beta sequences at a 0.05 false discovery rate.

Concerning this clone itself: Its target is unknown.

This CDR3 has 16 residues. The J segment lost 5 bases and the V segment lost 3 bases, leaving 11 bases of the junction unmatched. Germline CDR1 and CDR2: SGDLS and YYNGEE. The sequence came from a woman under 40 in good health and CMV-seronegative. The specimen was PBMCs. The chain recombines TRBV9 with TRBJ2-1; 7 bases are shared with TRBD2. CDR3 protein: CASSATLALSHNEQFF. The CDR3 DNA reads TGTGCCAGCAGCGCCACACTAGCGCTGTCCCACAATGAGCAGTTCTTC.